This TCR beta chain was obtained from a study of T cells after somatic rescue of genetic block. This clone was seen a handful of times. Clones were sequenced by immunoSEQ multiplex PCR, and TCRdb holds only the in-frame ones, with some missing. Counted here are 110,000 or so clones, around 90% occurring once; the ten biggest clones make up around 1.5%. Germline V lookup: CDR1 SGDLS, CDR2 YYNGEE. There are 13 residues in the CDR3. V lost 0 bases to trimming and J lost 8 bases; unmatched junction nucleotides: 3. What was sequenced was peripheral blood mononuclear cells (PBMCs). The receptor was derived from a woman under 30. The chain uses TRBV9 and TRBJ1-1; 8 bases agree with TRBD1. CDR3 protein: CASSVVAGGEAFF. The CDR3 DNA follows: TGTGCCAGCAGCGTAGTGGCAGGGGGCGAAGCTTTCTTT.